Reported below is one T cell receptor (beta chain). The source of the sample is a study of blood T cell repertoires in COVID-19. Study background: The samples span acute and convalescent COVID-19 from the United States, Italy and Spain. T cells, B-cell-depleted T cells, or PBMCs provided the cDNA or gDNA that served as material.

In the source study's methods: How many nucleated cells were present was estimated from reference gene primer amplification. This table comes from immunoSEQ multiplex PCR, and its TCRdb copy is limited to in-frame clones, with some not included. V and J calls and clone size are copied from that table; D and trimming were computed from the DNA. This table has about 140,000 clones, 75% to 90% appearing once. The TCR originated in a woman aged 80 or over with acute or convalescent COVID-19. Sequencing input: peripheral blood.

CDR3 coding DNA: TGTGCCAGCAGTGACTGGGGGGCCGGGGAGCTGTTTTTT. It is translated as CASSDWGAGELFF. This chain joins TRBV25-1 and TRBJ2-2; D might be TRBD2 (6 bases). V was trimmed by 3 bases and J by 6 bases, leaving 8 bases between them. Germline assignment: CDR1 MGHDK and CDR2 SYGVNS. CDR3 size: 13 residues.